One sample yielded the 3 T cell receptor beta chains listed below, sequenced in a study of T cell responses to AZD1222 COVID-19 vaccine. Sequencing used immunoSEQ multiplex PCR; TCRdb keeps in-frame clones, though not all of them. The sample holds 100,000 to 150,000 clones, approximately 91% seen once. The sample in question was peripheral blood, obtained on day 0 of AZD1222 vaccination. The receptors originated from an adult in good health.

The rearrangement joins TRBV9 to TRBJ1-2; D gene uncertain. Germline V gene data show CDR1 as SGDLS and CDR2 as YYNGEE. V lost 0 bases and J lost 3, with 3 bases in between. CDR3 length: 12 residues. The CDR3: CASSVGDYGYTF. The CDR3 DNA reads as TGTGCCAGCAGCGTAGGGGACTATGGCTACACCTTC.

The rearrangement joins TRBV7-8 to TRBJ1-2; 10 nucleotides agree with TRBD1. Germline V gene lookup returns CDR1 SGHVS and CDR2 FQNEAQ. V dropped 6 bases and J dropped 7; count of bases not matched to a gene: 8. The CDR3 length is 14 residues. CDR3 DNA sequence: TGTGCCAGCAGTGCCGGGACAGGGGCAGTTGGCTACACCTTC. Its translation is CASSAGTGAVGYTF.

The sample holds a few counts of this clone. The rearrangement links TRBV6-4 to TRBJ2-3; D possibly matches TRBD1 or TRBD2 (5 bases each). This CDR3 has 15 amino acids. From germline, CDR1 is MRHNA and CDR2 SNTAGT. The ends were cut back, 0 bases at V and 1 base at J, with 8 bases in the middle. CDR3: CASSDSMGGTDTQYF. DNA for the CDR3: TGTGCCAGCAGTGACTCGATGGGGGGCACAGATACGCAGTATTTT.